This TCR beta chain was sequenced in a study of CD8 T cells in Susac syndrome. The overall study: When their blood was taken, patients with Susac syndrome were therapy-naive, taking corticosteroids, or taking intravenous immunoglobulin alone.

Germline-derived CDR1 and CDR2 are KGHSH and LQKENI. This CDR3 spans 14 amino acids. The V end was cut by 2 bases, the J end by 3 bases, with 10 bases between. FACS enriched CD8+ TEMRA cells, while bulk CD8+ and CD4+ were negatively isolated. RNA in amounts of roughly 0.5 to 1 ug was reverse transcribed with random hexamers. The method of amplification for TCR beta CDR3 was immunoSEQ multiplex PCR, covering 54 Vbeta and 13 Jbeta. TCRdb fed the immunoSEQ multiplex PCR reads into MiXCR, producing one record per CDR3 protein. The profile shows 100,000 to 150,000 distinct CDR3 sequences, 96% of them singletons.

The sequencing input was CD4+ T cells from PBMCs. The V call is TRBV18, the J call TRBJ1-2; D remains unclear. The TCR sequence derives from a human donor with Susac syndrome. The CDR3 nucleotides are TGTGCCAGCTCACCATATTCGGGAGACTATGGCTACACCTTC. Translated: CASSPYSGDYGYTF.